Listed below are T cell receptor beta chains from one sample, sequenced in a study of T cells in Graves' hyperthyroidism and ophthalmopathy. One entry per CDR3 protein results from TCRdb running MiXCR on the multiplex PCR reads. The table includes fewer than 550,000 distinct CDR3 sequences, approximately 24% detected once. The sequencing sample was made of blood. All receptors derive from a woman aged 25 to 45 with Graves' ophthalmopathy. CDR3s include the opening cysteine and the closing phenylalanine or tryptophan. D genes are given only for firm matches. Part of the rows lack a size; the others show once, few, many or a class for expanded clones.

CASSQDGDRPTYGYTF	TGCGCCAGCAGCCAAGATGGGGACAGGCCGACCTATGGCTACACCTTC	few	TRBV4-3	TRBJ1-2	TRBD1
CASSEAWVNTGELFF	TGTGCCAGCAGTGAAGCTTGGGTTAACACCGGGGAGCTGTTTTTT	many	TRBV6-1	TRBJ2-2	-
CSAGGPNTGELFF	TGCAGTGCCGGGGGGCCGAACACCGGGGAGCTGTTTTTT	many	TRBV20-1	TRBJ2-2	-
CASPTGNTEAFF	TGTGCCAGCCCAACGGGAAACACTGAAGCTTTCTTT	-	TRBV19	TRBJ1-1	-
CASSSTPQGATGRETQYF	TGTGCCAGCAGCTCAACCCCACAGGGGGCTACCGGACGAGAGACCCAGTACTTC	many	TRBV7-8	TRBJ2-5	TRBD1
CASSLPGQESGNTIYF	TGTGCCAGCAGCTTACCGGGACAGGAGTCTGGAAACACCATATATTTT	many	TRBV7-2	TRBJ1-3	TRBD1
CSVVVSGLNTEAFF	TGCAGCGTTGTAGTCTCAGGGTTGAACACTGAAGCTTTCTTT	-	TRBV29-1	TRBJ1-1	-
CASSQGRNTEAFF	TGCGCCAGCAGCCAAGGTAGAAACACTGAAGCTTTCTTT	many	TRBV3-1	TRBJ1-1	-
CASSESDVLAGAETQYF	TGTGCCAGCAGTGAATCTGATGTACTAGCGGGAGCGGAGACCCAGTACTTC	many	TRBV6-1	TRBJ2-5	TRBD2
CASSPLGRRYGYTF	TGTGCCAGCAGCCCCCTGGGCAGGCGCTATGGCTACACCTTC	-	TRBV11-2	TRBJ1-2	-
CASSPSGRKTGELFF	TGTGCCAGCAGTCCTAGCGGGAGGAAGACCGGGGAGCTGTTTTTT	few	TRBV12-3/TRBV12-4	TRBJ2-2	TRBD2
CASSMEIAGGTREQYF	TGTGCCAGCAGCATGGAGATAGCGGGAGGGACGCGGGAGCAGTACTTC	-	TRBV6-1	TRBJ2-7	TRBD2
CASSTTDRAYEQYF	TGTGCCAGCAGCACGACCGACAGGGCCTACGAGCAGTACTTC	-	TRBV7-9	TRBJ2-7	TRBD1
CASSQGQVPNQPQHF	TGTGCCAGCAGCCAGGGACAGGTCCCTAATCAGCCTCAGCATTTT	-	TRBV6-1	TRBJ1-5	TRBD1
CASSLRGRQDTEAFF	TGTGCCAGCAGTTTGAGGGGGCGTCAGGACACTGAAGCTTTCTTT	once	TRBV2	TRBJ1-1	TRBD1
CASSETESNTEAFF	TGTGCCAGCAGTGAAACAGAAAGTAACACTGAAGCTTTCTTT	many	TRBV2	TRBJ1-1	-
CATSDRGSYEQYF	TGTGCCACCTCGGACAGAGGCTCCTACGAGCAGTACTTC	many	TRBV19	TRBJ2-7	-
CASSGPARHTDTQYF	TGTGCCAGCAGCGGTCCCGCCAGACACACAGATACGCAGTATTTT	-	TRBV9	TRBJ2-3	-
CASSLTRVPNYGYTF	TGTGCCAGCAGTTTAACCCGGGTTCCTAACTATGGCTACACCTTC	many	TRBV27	TRBJ1-2	-
CASSLSAYRDRTYEQYF	TGTGCCAGCAGTTTATCTGCGTACCGGGACCGTACCTACGAGCAGTACTTC	-	TRBV27	TRBJ2-7	-
CASREETQYF	TGTGCCAGCAGGGAAGAGACCCAGTACTTC	many	TRBV2	TRBJ2-5	-